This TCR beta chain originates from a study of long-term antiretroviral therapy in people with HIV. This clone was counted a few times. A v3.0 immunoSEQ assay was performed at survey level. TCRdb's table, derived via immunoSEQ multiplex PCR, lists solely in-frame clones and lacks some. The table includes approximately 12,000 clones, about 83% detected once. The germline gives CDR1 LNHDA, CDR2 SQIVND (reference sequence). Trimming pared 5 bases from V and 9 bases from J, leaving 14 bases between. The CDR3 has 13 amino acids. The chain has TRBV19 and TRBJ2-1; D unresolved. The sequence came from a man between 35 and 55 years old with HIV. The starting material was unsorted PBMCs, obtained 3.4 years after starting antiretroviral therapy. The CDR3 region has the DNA TGTGCCAGTAGTGTACTGGGTTCTGGTGAGCAGTTCTTC. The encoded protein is CASSVLGSGEQFF.